A selection of T cell receptor beta chains follows, all from one sample in a study of T-cell reconstitution after alpha-beta-depleted transplantation in children. MiXCR was run by TCRdb on the PCR reads, yielding one entry per CDR3 protein. The data contain about 300,000 distinct CDR3 sequences, roughly a tenth of them singletons. This specimen consisted of PBMCs, obtained before TCRalphabeta/CD19-depleted stem cell transplant. The receptors were gathered from a boy less than two years old with acute myeloid leukemia, due to receive a stem cell transplant. Both conserved end residues are part of each CDR3. The D gene is left open where the match is weak. Clone size is shown for a subset of rows, as once, few, many or a class of expanded clone.

CDR3aa,CDR3nt,abundance,d_gene,v_gene,j_gene
CASSQDSNQPQHF,TGTGCCAGCAGCCAAGATAGCAATCAGCCCCAGCATTTT,many,.,TRBV3-1,TRBJ1-5
CASSFPAPTGVTGELFF,TGTGCCAGCAGTTTCCCTGCCCCGACAGGGGTCACCGGGGAGCTGTTTTTT,many,TRBD1,TRBV28,TRBJ2-2
CARKEPYYGYTF,TGTGCCAGAAAAGAACCCTACTATGGCTACACCTTC,.,.,TRBV28,TRBJ1-2
CASSYPAGANTGELFF,TGTGCCAGCAGCTATCCAGCGGGCGCGAACACCGGGGAGCTGTTTTTT,many,.,TRBV5-6,TRBJ2-2
CASRDTGRSSYEQYF,TGTGCCAGCAGAGATACCGGACGGAGCTCCTACGAGCAGTACTTC,many,.,TRBV6-1,TRBJ2-7
CASSFSRTGRYGYTF,TGTGCCAGCAGTTTCAGCCGAACAGGGAGGTATGGCTACACCTTC,many,.,TRBV12-3/TRBV12-4,TRBJ1-2
CASSFGLAVSYEQYF,TGTGCCAGCAGTTTTGGACTAGCGGTTTCCTACGAGCAGTACTTC,.,TRBD2,TRBV12-3/TRBV12-4,TRBJ2-7
CASSPTRGRPYYGYTF,TGTGCCAGCAGTCCCACGCGGGGAAGGCCCTACTATGGCTACACCTTC,many,.,TRBV5-8,TRBJ1-2
CAISFGRADTEAFF,TGCGCCATCAGCTTTGGCAGGGCTGACACTGAAGCTTTCTTT,few,.,TRBV5-1,TRBJ1-1
CATSRGGTGGHEQFF,TGTGCCACCAGCAGGGGGGGGACAGGAGGACATGAGCAGTTCTTC,many,.,TRBV15,TRBJ2-1
CASSQGRSSYNSPLHF,TGTGCCAGCAGCCAAGGGCGGAGCTCCTATAATTCACCCCTCCACTTT,few,.,TRBV3-1,TRBJ1-6
CSARDRGTGLFFRSLNTEAFF,TGCAGTGCTAGAGATAGGGGCACAGGTTTATTTTTTAGGTCTTTGAACACTGAAGCTTTCTTT,few,.,TRBV20-1,TRBJ1-1
CASSLAWTSYEQYF,TGTGCCAGCAGCTTAGCGTGGACTTCCTACGAGCAGTACTTC,many,.,TRBV7-2,TRBJ2-7
CASSLTGEGAFF,TGTGCCAGCAGCTTAACAGGGGAGGGGGCTTTCTTT,many,TRBD1,TRBV7-2,TRBJ1-1
CASSNTGIDYGYTF,TGTGCCAGCAGCAATACTGGGATAGACTATGGCTACACCTTC,.,.,TRBV12-3/TRBV12-4,TRBJ1-2
CASSLDTGFLGAPLHF,TGCGCCAGCAGCTTGGATACAGGGTTCTTAGGTGCACCCCTCCACTTT,many,.,TRBV5-1,TRBJ1-6
CASSPRGGGKDYEQYF,TGTGCCAGCAGCCCCCGGGGCGGGGGTAAGGACTACGAGCAGTACTTC,many,TRBD2,TRBV14,TRBJ2-7
CASSLTSSTDTQYF,TGTGCCAGCAGCTTGACTAGCAGCACAGATACGCAGTATTTT,many,TRBD2,TRBV7-8,TRBJ2-3
CASKAGVVETQYF,TGTGCCAGCAAAGCGGGGGTAGTTGAGACCCAGTACTTC,many,TRBD2,TRBV2,TRBJ2-5
CSARAGSAYGYTF,TGCAGTGCTAGAGCCGGGAGCGCCTATGGCTACACCTTC,many,.,TRBV20-1,TRBJ1-2
CASSLTGARDIQYF,TGTGCCAGCAGTCTGACAGGGGCGAGGGACATTCAGTACTTC,many,TRBD1,TRBV6-1,TRBJ2-4
CAISDPTSGRYNEQFF,TGTGCCATCAGTGATCCGACTAGCGGGAGGTACAATGAGCAGTTCTTC,.,TRBD2,TRBV10-3,TRBJ2-1
CASSKLATQETQYF,TGTGCCAGCAGTAAACTGGCAACTCAAGAGACCCAGTACTTC,many,.,TRBV28,TRBJ2-5
CASAWGLAGETNNEQFF,TGTGCCAGCGCTTGGGGACTAGCGGGAGAGACGAACAATGAGCAGTTCTTC,few,TRBD2,TRBV7-9,TRBJ2-1
CASSQASLAGKLDTQYF,TGCGCCAGCAGCCAAGCTTCCCTAGCGGGAAAGTTAGATACGCAGTATTTT,.,TRBD2,TRBV4-3,TRBJ2-3
CASSLGGQSSTDTQYF,TGTGCCAGCAGCTTAGGGGGGCAGTCTAGCACAGATACGCAGTATTTT,few,.,TRBV11-2,TRBJ2-3
CSARGGGHEGYNEQFF,TGCAGTGCTAGGGGCGGGGGGCACGAAGGCTACAATGAGCAGTTCTTC,many,TRBD2,TRBV20-1,TRBJ2-1
CASSLTRGPNTEAFF,TGCGCCAGCAGCCTAACAAGGGGACCGAACACTGAAGCTTTCTTT,few,.,TRBV5-1,TRBJ1-1
CASSFRGASYNEQFF,TGTGCCAGCAGTTTTCGGGGGGCCTCCTACAATGAGCAGTTCTTC,many,.,TRBV12-3/TRBV12-4,TRBJ2-1
CASSYKGGAVNEQYF,TGTGCCAGCAGTTACAAAGGGGGCGCGGTCAACGAGCAGTACTTC,few,TRBD1,TRBV6-5,TRBJ2-7
CASSQDRGGWGYTF,TGTGCCAGCAGCCAAGATCGAGGGGGCTGGGGCTACACCTTC,.,TRBD1,TRBV3-1,TRBJ1-2
CASSARDRRYEQYF,TGTGCCAGCAGCGCCCGGGACCGCAGATACGAGCAGTACTTC,.,.,TRBV13,TRBJ2-7
CASSPRTSGQISYEQYF,TGTGCCAGCAGCCCCCGGACTAGCGGCCAAATCTCCTACGAGCAGTACTTC,many,TRBD2,TRBV5-5,TRBJ2-7
CASNNRGYTGELFF,TGTGCCAGCAACAACAGGGGCTACACCGGGGAGCTGTTTTTT,many,TRBD1,TRBV28,TRBJ2-2
CASSPRLAGGRSYNEQFF,TGTGCCAGCAGCCCCCGGCTAGCGGGAGGTAGGTCCTACAATGAGCAGTTCTTC,many,TRBD2,TRBV28,TRBJ2-1
CASSQDFWRRNSPLHF,TGTGCCAGCAGCCAAGATTTTTGGCGGAGAAATTCACCCCTCCACTTT,few,.,TRBV14,TRBJ1-6
CSVEGGWGLNYGYTF,TGCAGCGTTGAAGGAGGGTGGGGACTTAACTATGGCTACACCTTC,many,.,TRBV29-1,TRBJ1-2
CASSYRGDNEQFF,TGTGCCAGCAGTTATCGCGGAGACAATGAGCAGTTCTTC,.,.,TRBV6-5,TRBJ2-1
CASSLGGLGSYEQYF,TGTGCCAGCAGCTTGGGAGGGCTCGGCTCCTACGAGCAGTACTTC,few,.,TRBV5-6,TRBJ2-7
CASSLGGSPYEQYF,TGTGCCAGCAGCTTAGGGGGGTCCCCATACGAGCAGTACTTC,many,.,TRBV7-9,TRBJ2-7
CAISLSGSLNEKLFF,TGTGCCATCAGCTTGTCAGGGTCCCTTAATGAAAAACTGTTTTTT,many,.,TRBV7-9,TRBJ1-4
CASSEYGSGRAYEQYF,TGTGCCAGCAGTGAATATGGAAGCGGGAGGGCCTACGAGCAGTACTTC,many,TRBD2,TRBV25-1,TRBJ2-7
CASSFLDASPLHF,TGTGCCAGCAGTTTTTTGGACGCTTCACCCCTCCACTTT,many,.,TRBV28,TRBJ1-6
CAEQRGYYEQYF,TGTGCAGAGCAGCGGGGCTACTACGAGCAGTACTTC,many,TRBD2,TRBV6-7,TRBJ2-7
CASSLEAGEVSSIQYF,TGTGCCAGCAGCTTGGAAGCGGGGGAGGTTTCGAGCATTCAGTACTTC,.,TRBD2,TRBV7-6,TRBJ2-4